Below are 18 T cell receptor beta chains sequenced from a single sample in a study of blood T cell repertoires in COVID-19 (dated by TCRdb to 2018 to 2021). Libraries were made using the immunoSEQ multiplex PCR assay. Drawn from immuneACCESS, this table holds only the in-frame rearrangements with V and J called that TCRdb kept. Clones are partly lost; checked studies trace under half to an unresolved V gene and leave the rest unexplained. This sample gives about 350,000 clones in total; about 90% of them show up just once. Jointly, the top ten make up 2.5% to 4% of the sample. Sequencing was done on a sample of peripheral blood. All receptors derive from a woman aged 18-30 years who had recovered from COVID-19.

This clone was seen only a few times. The chain has TRBV6-5 and TRBJ1-5; TRBD1 matches 7 bases. The germline V gene encodes CDR1 MNHEY and CDR2 SVGAGI. The CDR3 runs to 13 residues. The V segment lost 6 bases and the J segment 7 bases; nucleotides outside the gene matches: 6. The CDR3 protein is CASRTDRAQPQHF. The CDR3 DNA reads as TGTGCCAGCAGGACAGACAGGGCCCAGCCCCAGCATTTT.

The chain employs TRBV11-3 and TRBJ1-2, with D tentatively TRBD1 (6 bases). CDR3 size: 16 residues. V was clipped by 5 bases and J by 0 bases, with 16 bases between them. Germline loops: CDR1 SGHNT, CDR2 YENEEA. DNA of the CDR3: TGTGCCAGCAGCAACCCCGGGACAAGAGCTAACTATGGCTACACCTTC. This translates into CASSNPGTRANYGYTF.

V is TRBV5-1 and J is TRBJ2-5; 10 nucleotides line up with TRBD2. With 1 base clipped from V and 1 base from J, the junction kept 1 base outside the gene matches. CDR1 is SGHRS and CDR2 is YFSETQ in the germline V gene. This CDR3 has 15 amino acids. The DNA for the CDR3 is TGCGCCAGCAGCTTGCTAGCGGGAGCCCAAGAGACCCAGTACTTC. It is translated as CASSLLAGAQETQYF.

This clone was found once. The chain combines TRBV6-1 with TRBJ1-5; 9 bases are a match to TRBD1. The CDR3 loop spans 16 amino acids. The germline CDR1 and CDR2 sequences are MNHNS and SASEGT. The junction had 4 bases not matched to a gene; V was cut back by 4 bases and J by 0 bases. The CDR3 here is CASSGGTGYSNQPQHF. DNA for the CDR3: TGTGCCAGCAGTGGAGGGACAGGGTATAGCAATCAGCCCCAGCATTTT.

The DNA for the CDR3 is TGTGCCAGCAGCTCTAGACCGACAACTAATGAAAAACTGTTTTTT. It codes for CASSSRPTTNEKLFF. This rearrangement joins TRBV11-3 to TRBJ1-4; D not resolved. The CDR3 length is 15 residues. Looked up from germline, CDR1 is SGHNT and CDR2 is YENEEA. V was trimmed by 4 bases and J by 0 bases, leaving 9 bases between them.

CDR3 nucleotides: TGCGCCAGCTCCGGGGAGGCATTCTATGGCTACACCTTC. Its translation is CASSGEAFYGYTF. The V and J genes are TRBV4-1 and TRBJ1-2; D is ambiguous. The CDR3 is 13 residues long. Germline assignment: CDR1 MGHRA and CDR2 YSYEKL. Trimming took 8 bases from V and 4 from J, leaving 14 bases between them.

This chain links TRBV1 with TRBJ2-7; the table's D gene call, TRBD2, was not cross checked with the DNA. TRBV1 is classified as a pseudogene. This CDR3 spans 17 amino acids. CDR3 nucleotide sequence: TGCACCAGCAGCCAAGATTTCGAGCGGGAGGATACCTACGAGCAGTACGTC. Its protein is CTSSQDFEREDTYEQYV.

The chain recombines TRBV18 with TRBJ1-4; the match to TRBD1 covers 7 bases. The CDR3 consists of 17 residues. Per germline, CDR1 KGHSH and CDR2 LQKENI. V shed 0 bases and J 5 bases; nucleotides not matched to a gene: 9. The CDR3 loop reads CASSPPSRQGGNEKLFF. The CDR3, as DNA: TGTGCCAGCTCACCACCATCCCGACAGGGCGGGAATGAAAAACTGTTTTTT. The full variable domain, in which reference TRBV18 and TRBJ1-4 provide the parts outside the CDR3, is NAGVMQNPRHLVRRRGQEARLRCSPMKGHSHVYWYRQLPEEGLKFMVYLQKENIIDESGMPKERFSAEFPKEGPSILRIQQVVRGDSAAYFCASSPPSRQGGNEKLFFGSGTQLSVL.

On this clone: The same CDR3 can be traced to other DNA sequences in this sample. J is TRBJ1-2 and V is TRBV7-2; the match to TRBD1 covers 10 bases. Germline V CDR1 and CDR2: SGHTA, FQGNSA. J lost 5 bases, V lost 4 bases, and 4 bases had no gene match. The CDR3 is 14 amino acids. CDR3 sequence (DNA): TGTGCCAGCAGCTCGACAGGGGGCCGGTATGGCTACACCTTC. This codes for CASSSTGGRYGYTF.

The V and J genes are TRBV19 and TRBJ2-1; D possibly corresponds to TRBD2 (5 bases). The CDR3 length is 15 residues. CDR1 and CDR2 from the germline V gene are LNHDA and SQIVND (reference sequence). The V and J ends lost 6 bases and 0 bases respectively, with 12 bases between them. DNA of the CDR3: TGTGCCAGTAGCGAGACTACCCGCTCCTACAATGAGCAGTTCTTC. It specifies CASSETTRSYNEQFF.

J is TRBJ2-1 and V is TRBV27; D uncertain. This CDR3 has 15 amino acids. Germline values: CDR1 MNHEY, CDR2 SMNVEV (reference sequence). Between the trimmed V and J ends, which lost 3 bases and 2 bases, there was a span of 11 bases. CDR3 protein: CASSLVKSPYNEQFF. CDR3 sequence (DNA): TGTGCCAGCAGTTTGGTGAAGAGTCCCTACAATGAGCAGTTCTTC.

The chain combines TRBV7-2 with TRBJ2-1; D may be TRBD2 (6 bases). Deletions cut 4 bases from V and 8 bases from J, with 24 bases between. The CDR3 sequence is 17 residues long. Germline V CDR1 and CDR2: SGHTA, FQGNSA. In DNA form, the CDR3 reads TGTGCCAGCAGCTCCCAACCCCTAGGTGGGGGGAGCGATGAGCAGTTCTTC. It yields the protein CASSSQPLGGGSDEQFF.

The V gene is TRBV15, the J gene TRBJ1-1; 9 nucleotides align to TRBD1. V lost 3 bases and J lost 0; bases outside the gene matches: 2. The CDR3 contains 15 residues. Germline V gene sequence: CDR1 LNHNV, CDR2 YYDKDF (reference sequence). The DNA for the CDR3 is TGTGCCACCAGCAGGGGACAGGGATTGAACACTGAAGCTTTCTTT. Translating gives CATSRGQGLNTEAFF.

V and J are TRBV5-4 and TRBJ2-3, with D unclear. The CDR3 has 13 residues. The germline CDR1 and CDR2 sequences are SGHNT and YYREEE (reference sequence). V dropped 0 bases and J dropped 8 bases, with 10 bases sitting between them. The CDR3 sequence: CASSLDYTGTQYF. In DNA form, the CDR3 reads TGTGCCAGCAGCTTGGACTACACGGGTACGCAGTATTTT.

The rearrangement joins TRBV10-3 to TRBJ1-4; 7 bases are shared with TRBD1. The CDR3 extends over 16 amino acids. CDR1 and CDR2 (germline): ENHRY, SYGVKD. J gave up 4 bases and V 5 bases, and 10 bases lay outside the gene matches. CDR3: CAISSDGTAFNEKLFF. The CDR3 bases are TGTGCCATCAGTTCGGACGGGACAGCCTTTAATGAAAAACTGTTTTTT.

V usage is TRBV7-8 and J usage is TRBJ1-5; TRBD1 aligns across 7 bases. J gave up 5 bases and V 0 bases, and 4 bases lay outside the gene matches. The CDR3 extends over 15 amino acids. Per the germline V gene, CDR1 is SGHVS and CDR2 is FQNEAQ. The CDR3 DNA reads TGTGCCAGCAGCTTAGCAGGGGGCGAGTATCAGCCCCAGCATTTT. It is translated as CASSLAGGEYQPQHF.

The sample holds a few counts of this clone. The V and J genes are TRBV10-2 and TRBJ2-2; 14 nucleotides line up with TRBD2. CDR1 and CDR2 (germline): WSHSY, SAAADI. Germline trimming cut 11 bases from V and 7 bases from J; bases unmatched to any gene: 6. The CDR3 totals 14 residues. The CDR3: CAGGTSGSDGELFF. In DNA, the CDR3 is TGCGCCGGAGGGACTAGCGGGAGTGACGGGGAGCTGTTTTTT.

This clone was observed a few times. The chain uses TRBV4-3 and TRBJ1-2; a possible D gene is TRBD1 (6 bases). In germline, CDR1 is LGHNA, CDR2 YSLEER. V shed 3 bases and J shed 4 bases, with 12 bases lying between them. The CDR3 contains 14 residues. The CDR3 region has the DNA TGCGCCAGCAGCCACGACACAGGGACCTATGGCTACACCTTC. Translating gives CASSHDTGTYGYTF.